This passage covers 9 T cell receptor beta chains from one sample sequenced in a study of cytomegalovirus exposure and HLA in healthy donors. The table came from immunoSEQ multiplex PCR; TCRdb's copy has only in-frame clones and leaves some out. Among about 130,000 clones listed, approximately 80% were seen once. The sequencing sample was made of PBMCs. The receptors originated from a man aged 25 to 45 in good health and CMV-seropositive.

The chain couples TRBV27 to TRBJ2-5; 11 nucleotides agree with TRBD2. Trimming cost V 2 bases and J 5 bases; bases outside gene matches: 4. Germline assignment: CDR1 MNHEY and CDR2 SMNVEV (reference sequence). The CDR3 loop spans 15 amino acids. CDR3 coding DNA: TGTGCCAGCAGTTTACAACTAGCGGGAGTGGAGACCCAGTACTTC. Residues: CASSLQLAGVETQYF.

This clone was seen only a few times. This chain joins TRBV7-9 and TRBJ2-7; TRBD1 matches 8 bases. V was clipped by 3 bases and J by 5 bases; unmatched bases: 6. This CDR3 region has 14 residues. The germline CDR1 and CDR2 sequences are SEHNR and FQNEAQ (reference sequence). For the CDR3, the DNA is TGTGCCAGCAGCTTCTCGACAGGGGAGCACGAGCAGTACTTC. Its protein product is CASSFSTGEHEQYF.

V and J are TRBV5-4 and TRBJ2-6; TRBD1 matches at 7 bases. The CDR3 runs to 17 residues. Germline V CDR1 and CDR2: SGHNT, YYREEE (reference sequence). The ends lost 4 bases at V and 4 bases at J; junction bases unmatched: 11. CDR3 coding DNA: TGTGCCAGCAGCCCCAGGGGGATAGCCACCGGGGCCAACGTCCTGACTTTC. It codes for CASSPRGIATGANVLTF.

The chain uses TRBV9 and TRBJ1-4; tentative D call: TRBD1 (5 bases). V was trimmed by 4 bases and J by 4 bases, leaving 11 bases between them. The CDR3 runs to 14 residues. Germline V CDR1 and CDR2: SGDLS, YYNGEE. CDR3 bases: TGTGCCAGCAGCCCGGGGGGAGGTAATGAAAAACTGTTTTTT. It yields the protein CASSPGGGNEKLFF.

This clone was picked up a small number of times. The genes are TRBV6-1 and TRBJ2-1; 9 bases fit TRBD1. With 3 bases clipped from V and 4 bases from J, the junction kept 10 bases outside the gene matches. Germline-derived CDR1 and CDR2 are MNHNS and SASEGT. The CDR3 is 17 amino acids. The DNA for the CDR3 is TGTGCCAGCAGTGAGTTGAGGGGGACAGGGTTATACAATGAGCAGTTCTTC. Residues: CASSELRGTGLYNEQFF.

This sequence joins TRBV15 and TRBJ1-5; a weak D match, TRBD1 (6 bases). Trimming took 1 base from V and 7 from J, leaving 14 bases between them. The CDR3 runs to 15 residues. Looked up from germline, CDR1 is LNHNV and CDR2 is YYDKDF (reference sequence). CDR3 loop: CATSRAYRDDQPQHF. CDR3 bases: TGTGCCACCAGCAGAGCGTACAGGGATGACCAGCCCCAGCATTTT.

J is TRBJ2-4 and V is TRBV29-1; TRBD1 might be the D (6 bases). This CDR3 contains 12 residues. Germline V lookup: CDR1 SQVTM, CDR2 ANQGSEA. V gave up 6 bases and J gave up 8 bases, with 14 bases separating them. The CDR3 coding sequence is TGCAGCGTGGATACAGGGTCTGACATTCAGTACTTC. It translates to CSVDTGSDIQYF.

The V and J genes are TRBV6-5 and TRBJ1-6; 7 bases are a match to TRBD1. This CDR3 spans 12 amino acids. Germline loops: CDR1 MNHEY, CDR2 SVGAGI. Trimming at V came to 8 bases and at J to 9 bases, leaving 4 bases not matched to a gene. CDR3 sequence (DNA): TGTGCCAGCGGCAGGGGGATTTCACCCCTCCACTTT. Amino acid sequence: CASGRGISPLHF.

The CDR3 DNA sequence: TGTGCCAGCAGCTTAAGACTAGCGGGGGCCCTTGGCTACAATGAGCAGTTCTTC. It is translated as CASSLRLAGALGYNEQFF. The rearrangement uses TRBV7-2 and TRBJ2-1; TRBD2 agrees at 12 bases. V lost 2 bases, J lost 3 bases, and 8 bases stayed unmatched. Looked up from germline, CDR1 is SGHTA and CDR2 is FQGNSA. The CDR3 is made up of 18 amino acids.